Included here is one T cell receptor beta chain sequence, with context. The antigen it binds to is not known. The sample holds no much larger clone one base away, and base qualities are not on file. The Qiagen DNeasy kit was used to extract genomic DNA both from unsorted PBMCs and from the negatively selected CD4+ and CD8+ fractions. Amplification of TCR beta CDR3 regions was done by immunoSEQ multiplex PCR with primers that anneal to V and J segments. A synthetic immune receptor repertoire was used to minimize amplification bias, and any residual bias was removed computationally once sequencing was done. As for how the authors treated the data: Custom Python scripts were used to quantify repertoire diversity as the Shannon entropy index. Unsorted, CD4+ and CD8+ repertoires were analyzed separately, except for combined analyses in which CD4+ and CD8+ sequences were merged in silico. A clone was considered expanded if an increase in frequency of at least 2-fold after treatment relative to C1D1 was found, and a pseudocount of 0.5 was applied to clones undetected at baseline. Clones with 0 or 1 copy at C1D1 were defined as singleton clones, while clones with 2 or more copies were defined as non-singleton clones. Clones expanded in unsorted samples were annotated as CD4+, CD8+ or unknown by matching protein sequences in sorted samples from the same patient. Diversity changes from C1D1 to C4D1 were tested in paired samples using Wilcoxon tests. TCRdb limited this immuneACCESS table to in-frame rearrangements with V and J called. A share of clones is missing; checked studies link under half to unresolved V genes, and the rest is unexplained. V, J and clone size reflect that table, while D and trimming were determined from the DNA. The sample table shows 50,000 or so clones, and 73% are seen once. Together, the top ten hold over 12% of the sample.

Taken from cysteine to phenylalanine, the CDR3 has 16 residues. Left in the record is the CDR3 DNA by itself, 48 bases read in frame from the first base. CDR1 and CDR2 were assigned from the germline V gene as LGHNA and YSLEER. Trimming costs V 0 bases and J 4 bases, and their ends lie 16 bases apart. These data come from a study of PD-1 blockade in classical Hodgkin lymphoma (dated by TCRdb to the early 2020s). Looking at the study overall: Nivolumab dosing was 3 mg/kg intravenously every 2 weeks, continuing until either disease progression or unacceptable toxicity. To define a peripheral blood immune signature of response to PD-1 blockade in classical Hodgkin lymphoma, the study combined TCR beta sequencing with CyTOF.

Interpreted using the paper, the time point label stands for: cycle 2 day 1 (C2D1) of nivolumab. Every trial patient had relapsed after autologous stem cell transplantation, and cohorts A, B and C differed in prior brentuximab vedotin exposure. The trial cohort was composed of about 54 patients with relapsed/refractory classical Hodgkin lymphoma, for whom complete response, partial response or progressive disease was recorded as best overall response. Trial patients were treated with single-agent nivolumab in the multi-cohort phase II CheckMate 205 trial. An independent review committee assessed best overall response by applying the 2007 International Working Group response criteria. Trial PBMCs were obtained immediately prior to nivolumab initiation (C1D1) and on therapy at cycle 2 day 1 and cycle 4 day 1. After peripheral blood was drawn into 8 mL Vacutainer Cell Preparation Tubes, PBMCs were isolated by centrifugation and then cryopreserved.

What the research found in general, with its limitations: A significant rise by C4D1 was seen in CD4+ but not CD8+ TCR diversity (p=0.0027 vs p=0.16), with the rise being most apparent in complete responders (p=0.02). Baseline TCR diversity was reported to be lower in newly diagnosed patients than in healthy donors, and even lower in relapsed/refractory patients. The study was limited to a single clinical trial cohort, and causes of repertoire differences, possibly disease activity or prior therapy, remained undefined. Patients starting nivolumab less than 1 year after ASCT had lower diversity and were excluded from later analyses to avoid confounding by immune reconstitution. Among trial patients, those achieving complete response had baseline diversity similar to that of newly diagnosed patients, while diversity was significantly lower in partial responders and progressors.

This material consisted of peripheral blood mononuclear cells (PBMCs), taken before the second cycle of nivolumab. This clonotype was obtained from a human donor with classical Hodgkin lymphoma. The rearrangement joined TRBV4-3 to TRBJ2-7; TRBD2 is a possible D gene, resting on 7 matching bases. The DNA reads as follows: TGCGCCAGCAGCCAAGATGTGGGGGGGCCTGTGTACGAGCAGTACTTC. Its protein is CASSQDVGGPVYEQYF.